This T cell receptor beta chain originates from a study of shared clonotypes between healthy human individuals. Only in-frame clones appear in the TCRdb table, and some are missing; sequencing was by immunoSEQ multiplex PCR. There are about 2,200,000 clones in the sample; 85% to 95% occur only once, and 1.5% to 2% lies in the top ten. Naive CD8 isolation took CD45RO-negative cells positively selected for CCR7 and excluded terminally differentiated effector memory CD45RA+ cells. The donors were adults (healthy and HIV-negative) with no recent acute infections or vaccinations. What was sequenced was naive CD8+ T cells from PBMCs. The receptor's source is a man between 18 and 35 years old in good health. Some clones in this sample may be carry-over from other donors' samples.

The CDR3 region is CAWSGTGVITDTQYF. CDR3 coding DNA: TGTGCCTGGAGTGGCACAGGGGTTATAACAGATACGCAGTATTTT. The chain is built from TRBV30 and TRBJ2-3; 7 bases map to TRBD1. The germline V gene has CDR1 GTSNPN and CDR2 SVGIG (reference sequence). CDR3 length: 15 residues. The ends lost 1 base at V and 3 bases at J; junction bases unmatched: 7.